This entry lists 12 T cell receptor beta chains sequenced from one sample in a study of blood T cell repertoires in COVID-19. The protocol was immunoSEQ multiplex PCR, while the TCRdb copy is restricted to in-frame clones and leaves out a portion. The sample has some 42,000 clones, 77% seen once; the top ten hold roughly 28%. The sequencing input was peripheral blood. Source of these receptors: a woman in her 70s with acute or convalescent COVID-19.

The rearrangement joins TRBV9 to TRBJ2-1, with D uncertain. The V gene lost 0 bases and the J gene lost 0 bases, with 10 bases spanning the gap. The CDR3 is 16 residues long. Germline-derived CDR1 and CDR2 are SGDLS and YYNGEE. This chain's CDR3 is CASSVVALNSYNEQFF. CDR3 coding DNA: TGTGCCAGCAGCGTAGTGGCTTTAAACTCCTACAATGAGCAGTTCTTC. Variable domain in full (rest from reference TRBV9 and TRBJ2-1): DSGVTQTPKHLITATGQRVTLRCSPRSGDLSVYWYQQSLDQGLQFLIQYYNGEERAKGNILERFSAQQFPDLHSELNLSSLELGDSALYFCASSVVALNSYNEQFFGPGTRLTVL.

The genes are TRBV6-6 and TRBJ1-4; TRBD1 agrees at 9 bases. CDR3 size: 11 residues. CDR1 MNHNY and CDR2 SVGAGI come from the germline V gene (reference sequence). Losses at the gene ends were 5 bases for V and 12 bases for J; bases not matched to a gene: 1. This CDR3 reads CASSGQGQLFF. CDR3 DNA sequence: TGTGCCAGCAGTGGACAGGGGCAACTGTTTTTT.

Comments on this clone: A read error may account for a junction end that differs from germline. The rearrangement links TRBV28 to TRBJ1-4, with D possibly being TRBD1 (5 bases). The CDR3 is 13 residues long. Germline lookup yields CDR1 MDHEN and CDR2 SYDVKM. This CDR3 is CASSLGPPGITVF. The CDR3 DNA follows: TGTGCCAGCAGTTTAGGGCCCCCAGGGATTACGGTTTTT.

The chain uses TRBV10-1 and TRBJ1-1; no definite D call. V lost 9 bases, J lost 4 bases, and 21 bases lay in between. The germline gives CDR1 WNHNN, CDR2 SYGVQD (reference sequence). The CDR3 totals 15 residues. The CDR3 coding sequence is TGCGCCAGAGTACCCCGTGGACTCTTTTTCACTGAAGCTTTCTTT. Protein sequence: CARVPRGLFFTEAFF.

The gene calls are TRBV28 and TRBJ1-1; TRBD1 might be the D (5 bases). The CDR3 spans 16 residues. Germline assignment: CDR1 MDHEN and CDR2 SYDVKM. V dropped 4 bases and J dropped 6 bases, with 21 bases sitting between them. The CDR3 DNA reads TGTGCCAGCAGTTCCCCCTTCGTCAGGGTCCACGCTGAAGCTTTCTTT. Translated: CASSSPFVRVHAEAFF.

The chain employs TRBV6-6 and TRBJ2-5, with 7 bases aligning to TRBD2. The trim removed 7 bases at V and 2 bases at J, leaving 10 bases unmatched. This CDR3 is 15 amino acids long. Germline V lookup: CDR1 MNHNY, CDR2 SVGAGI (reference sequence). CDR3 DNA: TGTGCCAGCACCTCACCTTGGGGAGGGCAAGAGACCCAGTACTTC. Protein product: CASTSPWGGQETQYF.

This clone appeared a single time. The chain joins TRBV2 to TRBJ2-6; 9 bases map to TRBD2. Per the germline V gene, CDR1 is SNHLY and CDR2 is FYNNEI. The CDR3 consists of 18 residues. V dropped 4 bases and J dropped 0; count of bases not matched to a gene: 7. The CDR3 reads CASSGGLAGLSGANVLTF. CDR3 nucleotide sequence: TGTGCCAGCAGTGGTGGGCTAGCGGGACTCTCTGGGGCCAACGTCCTGACTTTC.

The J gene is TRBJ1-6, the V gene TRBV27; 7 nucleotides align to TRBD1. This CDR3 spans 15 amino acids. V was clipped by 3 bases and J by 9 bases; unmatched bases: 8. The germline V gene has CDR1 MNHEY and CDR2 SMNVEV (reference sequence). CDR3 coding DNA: TGTGCCAGCAGTTTTCAGGGCCAGGGGGGTTCACCCCTCCACTTT. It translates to CASSFQGQGGSPLHF.

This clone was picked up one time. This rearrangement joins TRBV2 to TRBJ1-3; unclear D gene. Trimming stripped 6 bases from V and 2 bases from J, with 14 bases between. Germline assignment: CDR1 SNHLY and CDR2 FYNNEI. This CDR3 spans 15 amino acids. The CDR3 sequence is CASSPGGSPGNTIYF. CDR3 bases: TGTGCCAGCAGCCCCGGCGGCAGTCCTGGAAACACCATATATTTT.

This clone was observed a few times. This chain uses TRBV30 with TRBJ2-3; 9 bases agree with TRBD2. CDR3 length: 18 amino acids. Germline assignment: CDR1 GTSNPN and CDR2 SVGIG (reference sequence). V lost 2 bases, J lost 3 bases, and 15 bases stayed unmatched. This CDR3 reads CAWSPETAGGPATDTQYF. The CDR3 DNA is TGTGCCTGGAGTCCTGAAACGGCGGGAGGGCCGGCGACAGATACGCAGTATTTT.

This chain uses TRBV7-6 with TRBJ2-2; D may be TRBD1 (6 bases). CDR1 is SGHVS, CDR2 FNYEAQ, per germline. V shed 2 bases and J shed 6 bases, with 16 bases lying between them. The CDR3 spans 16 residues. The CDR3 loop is CASSLLAGEFSGELFF. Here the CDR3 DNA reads TGTGCCAGCAGCTTATTGGCAGGGGAATTCTCCGGGGAGCTGTTTTTT.

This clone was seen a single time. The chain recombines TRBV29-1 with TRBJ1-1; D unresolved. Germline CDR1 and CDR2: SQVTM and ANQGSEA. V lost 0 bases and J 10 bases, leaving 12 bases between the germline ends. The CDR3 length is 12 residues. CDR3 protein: CSVEDTGFGAFF. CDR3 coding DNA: TGCAGCGTTGAAGATACGGGTTTTGGAGCTTTCTTT.